The following is a T cell receptor beta chain sequence with its context. Data came from immunoSEQ multiplex PCR; TCRdb stores just in-frame clones and leaves some out. The sample records 200,000 or so clones, around 86% being singletons. This sample stems from a study of blood T cell repertoires in COVID-19. The V and J ends lost 2 bases and 6 bases, in that order; junction bases with no gene match: 10. Germline CDR1 and CDR2: SGHAT and FQNNGV. This CDR3 has 17 amino acids. The TCR originated in a woman aged 40-49 years with acute COVID-19. The chain joins TRBV11-2 to TRBJ1-1, with 12 positions matching TRBD1. Sequencing input: PBMCs or T cells enriched from blood (not recorded which). The CDR3 sequence is CASSLFQPGQGASEAFF. CDR3 DNA sequence: TGTGCCAGCAGCTTATTCCAACCGGGACAGGGGGCCTCTGAAGCTTTCTTT.